This T cell receptor beta chain comes out of a study of blood T cell repertoires in COVID-19. Study details: The samples span acute and convalescent COVID-19 from the United States, Italy and Spain. The analysed material was cDNA or gDNA that came from T cells, B-cell-depleted T cells, or PBMCs.

From germline, CDR1 is LGHNA and CDR2 YSLEER. The length of the CDR3 is 16 residues. With 1 base clipped from V and 1 base from J, the junction kept 2 bases outside the gene matches. Enrollment of patients from Seattle took place during active infection, with longitudinal follow-up. Original processing notes: It was from reference gene primer amplification that nucleated cell counts were estimated. Profiled with immunoSEQ multiplex PCR; TCRdb holds only in-frame clones, not every one. D and trimming were read from the DNA, whereas the V and J calls and clone size are those reported in that table. This sample yields 350,000 to 450,000 clones, of which approximately 86% are seen a single time; around 7.5% belongs to the top ten.

The receptor's source is a woman aged 55 to 70 with COVID-19, enrolled during active disease. V gene TRBV4-3 combines with J gene TRBJ2-3; the match to TRBD2 covers 10 bases. What was sequenced was peripheral blood. The CDR3 DNA follows: TGCGCCAGCAGCCAAGTGGGGACTAGCGGCACAGATACGCAGTATTTT. This gives the protein CASSQVGTSGTDTQYF.